This T cell receptor beta chain was captured in a study of T cell clonality in common variable immunodeficiency. Study outcomes and limitations: Fewer deletions and N-nucleotide insertions were reportedly seen in common variable immunodeficiency TCR beta sequences.

A few counts support this clone. Its antigen is currently unknown. The read ends 3 residues before the CDR3 terminus; that terminus is restored from the germline J gene. Some clones are missing from TCRdb's copy, which holds only in-frame ones; the method was immunoSEQ multiplex PCR. The table lists tens of thousands of clones, with no singletons. Germline V gene sequence: CDR1 SEHNR, CDR2 FQNEAQ (reference sequence). The CDR3 contains 14 residues. This TCR was recovered from a person between 18 and 69 years old in good health. Source material: peripheral blood mononuclear cells. The genes are TRBV7-9 and TRBJ1-1; 9 nucleotides match TRBD1. The DNA read from the CDR3 is TGTGCCAGCAGCGTTTCGGGACAGGGCTATCAA. It is translated as CASSVSGQGYQ. The CDR3 as a whole reads CASSVSGQGYQAFF.